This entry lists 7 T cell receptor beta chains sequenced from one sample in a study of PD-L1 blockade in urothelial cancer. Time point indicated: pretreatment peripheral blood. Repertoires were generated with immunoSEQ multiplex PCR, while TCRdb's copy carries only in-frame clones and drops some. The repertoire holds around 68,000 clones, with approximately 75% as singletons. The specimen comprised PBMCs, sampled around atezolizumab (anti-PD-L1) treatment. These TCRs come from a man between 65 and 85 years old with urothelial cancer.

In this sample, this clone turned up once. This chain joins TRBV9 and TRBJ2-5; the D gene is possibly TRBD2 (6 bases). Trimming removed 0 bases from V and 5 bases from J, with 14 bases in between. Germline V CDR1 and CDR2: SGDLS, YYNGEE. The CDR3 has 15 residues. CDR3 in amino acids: CASSVGRGGRETQYF. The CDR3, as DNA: TGTGCCAGCAGCGTAGGGAGGGGCGGTCGGGAGACCCAGTACTTC.

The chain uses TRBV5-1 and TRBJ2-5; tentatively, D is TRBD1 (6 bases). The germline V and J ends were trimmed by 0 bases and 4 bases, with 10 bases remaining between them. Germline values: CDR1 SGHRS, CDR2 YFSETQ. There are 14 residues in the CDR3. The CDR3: CASSLGGHGETQYF. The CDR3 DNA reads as TGCGCCAGCAGCTTGGGGGGACATGGAGAGACCCAGTACTTC.

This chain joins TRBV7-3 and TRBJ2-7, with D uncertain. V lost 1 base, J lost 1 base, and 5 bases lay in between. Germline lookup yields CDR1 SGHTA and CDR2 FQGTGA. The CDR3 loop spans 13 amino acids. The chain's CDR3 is CASSLNPSYEQYF. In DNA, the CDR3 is TGTGCCAGCAGCTTAAATCCTTCCTACGAGCAGTACTTC.

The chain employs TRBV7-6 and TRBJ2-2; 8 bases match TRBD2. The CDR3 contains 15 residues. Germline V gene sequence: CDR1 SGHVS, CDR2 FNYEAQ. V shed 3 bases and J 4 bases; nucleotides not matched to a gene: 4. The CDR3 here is CASSFGRAGTGELFF. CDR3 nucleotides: TGTGCCAGCAGCTTCGGGAGGGCGGGCACCGGGGAGCTGTTTTTT. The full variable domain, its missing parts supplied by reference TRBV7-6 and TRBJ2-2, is GAGVSQSPRYKVTKRGQDVALRCDPISGHVSLYWYRQALGQGPEFLTYFNYEAQQDKSGLPNDRFSAERPEGSISTLTIQRTEQRDSAMYRCASSFGRAGTGELFFGEGSRLTVL.

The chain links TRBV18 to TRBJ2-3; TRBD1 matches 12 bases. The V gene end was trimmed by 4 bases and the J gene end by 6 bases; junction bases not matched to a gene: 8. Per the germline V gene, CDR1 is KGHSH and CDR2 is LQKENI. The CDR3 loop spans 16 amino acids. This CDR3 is CASSRMRDRGRDTQYF. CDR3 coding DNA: TGTGCCAGCTCACGGATGAGGGACAGGGGGCGTGATACGCAGTATTTT.

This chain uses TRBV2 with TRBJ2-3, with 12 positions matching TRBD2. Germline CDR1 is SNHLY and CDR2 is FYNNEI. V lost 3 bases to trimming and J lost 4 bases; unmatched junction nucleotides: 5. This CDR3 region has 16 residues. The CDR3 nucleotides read TGTGCCAGCAGTGACTGGACTAGCGGGACCGCAGATACGCAGTATTTT. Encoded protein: CASSDWTSGTADTQYF.

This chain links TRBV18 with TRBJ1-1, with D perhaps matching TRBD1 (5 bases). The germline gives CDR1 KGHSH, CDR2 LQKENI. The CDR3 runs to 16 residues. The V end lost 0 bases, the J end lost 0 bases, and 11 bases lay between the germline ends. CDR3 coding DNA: TGTGCCAGCTCACCACCAGGGGAGGTTTTGAACACTGAAGCTTTCTTT. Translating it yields CASSPPGEVLNTEAFF.